A few counts support the clone carrying this T cell receptor (beta chain). Its antigen is not identified. Generated by immunoSEQ multiplex PCR, the TCRdb table keeps only in-frame clones and is missing some. This table has 40,000 to 60,000 clones, approximately 79% appearing once. These data are taken from a study of a mutant IDH1 vaccine in newly diagnosed glioma. There are 16 residues in the CDR3. Time point meaning: week 35, safety follow-up. Mutant IDH1 20-mer peptide, at 300 ug, made up each vaccine dose, with topical imiquimod. In weeks 1, 3, 5, 7, 11, 15, 19 and 23, patients were vaccinated. This chain joins TRBV21-1 and TRBJ2-7; TRBD2, the table's D call, lacks a check against the DNA. TRBV21-1 is described as a pseudogene. This sequence was found in a man in his forties or fifties with glioma. This material consisted of PBMCs, taken from a glioma patient whose treatment included an IDH1 peptide vaccine. The CDR3: CASSKNYRKRTDEQYF. The CDR3 DNA reads TGTGCCAGCAGCAAAAACTATAGGAAACGCACGGACGAGCAGTACTTC.